A selection of T cell receptor beta chains follows, all from one sample in a study of neurological immune-mediated disorders. TCRdb re-called the 5' RACE reads through MiXCR, storing one row per CDR3 protein. The repertoire holds about 82,000 distinct CDR3 sequences, with 2.5% to 3% as singletons. Sequencing used PBMCs. These receptors were obtained from a woman in her twenties or thirties with multiple sclerosis. Each CDR3 is given with its conserved first and last residue. The order of the fields is clone size, J gene, V gene, D gene, CDR3 protein, CDR3 DNA. A D gene is named only where the DNA matches it firmly. Some rows mark clone size as missing; the rest say once, few, many or name a class of expanded clone.

many	TRBJ1-5	TRBV20-1	TRBD1	CSAQPGQGGNQPQHF	TGCAGTGCCCAGCCGGGACAGGGGGGTAATCAGCCCCAGCATTTT
many	TRBJ2-1	TRBV18	TRBD2	CASSPSGTANEQFF	TGTGCCAGCTCACCTAGCGGGACGGCTAATGAGCAGTTCTTC
many	TRBJ2-3	TRBV7-9	NA	CASSPPGGGATDTQYF	TGTGCCAGCAGCCCCCCCGGCGGAGGGGCCACAGATACGCAGTATTTT
many	TRBJ1-4	TRBV7-2	TRBD1	CASSRQGVGNEKLFF	TGTGCCAGCAGCCGACAGGGGGTCGGGAATGAAAAACTGTTTTTT
many	TRBJ1-2	TRBV5-1	NA	CASSPPGVADGYTF	TGCGCCAGCAGCCCCCCAGGGGTAGCGGATGGCTACACCTTC
many	TRBJ1-1	TRBV28	NA	CASRKPTGTNTEAFF	TGTGCCAGCAGGAAGCCCACAGGTACGAACACTGAAGCTTTCTTT
many	TRBJ2-7	TRBV3-1	NA	CASSPQRVSYEQYF	TGTGCCAGCAGTCCCCAGCGGGTCTCCTACGAGCAGTACTTC
many	TRBJ2-1	TRBV14	NA	CASSFTRASNEQFF	TGTGCCAGCAGCTTCACCCGGGCGTCCAATGAGCAGTTCTTC
many	TRBJ1-1	TRBV6-2/TRBV6-3	NA	CASSTGQRWAFF	TGTGCCAGCAGCACTGGACAGCGTTGGGCTTTCTTT
many	TRBJ1-1	TRBV28	NA	CASSLKPRHRGLNTEAFF	TGTGCCAGCAGTCTCAAACCCCGACACCGTGGGCTGAACACTGAAGCTTTCTTT
NA	TRBJ2-7	TRBV7-8	TRBD2	CASSLTPGGPPYEQYF	TGTGCCAGCAGCTTAACCCCGGGGGGACCCCCCTACGAGCAGTACTTC
many	TRBJ2-7	TRBV11-1	TRBD2	CASSLALAGAYEQYF	TGTGCCAGCAGCTTAGCCCTAGCGGGAGCCTACGAGCAGTACTTC
many	TRBJ2-2	TRBV5-1	TRBD2	CASSLGTSTGELFF	TGCGCCAGCAGCTTGGGGACTAGCACCGGGGAGCTGTTTTTT
many	TRBJ2-5	TRBV5-1	NA	CASSSGTPGETQYF	TGCGCCAGCAGCTCCGGGACACCTGGGGAGACCCAGTACTTC
many	TRBJ2-7	TRBV6-5	NA	CASSLHGQHYEQYF	TGTGCCAGCAGCCTCCATGGGCAGCACTACGAGCAGTACTTC
many	TRBJ2-7	TRBV5-1	TRBD1	CASSRGQADYEQYF	TGCGCCAGCAGCAGGGGACAGGCTGACTACGAGCAGTACTTC
many	TRBJ2-3	TRBV29-1	NA	CSVGGSGTTDTQYF	TGCAGCGTTGGGGGTAGCGGAACCACAGATACGCAGTATTTT
many	TRBJ2-2	TRBV7-9	NA	CASSLQELFF	TGTGCCAGCAGCTTACAGGAGCTGTTTTTT
many	TRBJ2-3	TRBV6-1	TRBD2	CASSGGLAGGGDTQYF	TGTGCCAGCAGTGGGGGACTAGCGGGAGGTGGAGATACGCAGTATTTT
many	TRBJ2-3	TRBV6-1	TRBD2	CASRRLAEAPDTQYF	TGTGCCAGCAGAAGACTAGCGGAAGCCCCAGATACGCAGTATTTT
few	TRBJ1-1	TRBV7-9	NA	CASSPQQGATTEAFF	TGTGCCAGCAGCCCCCAACAGGGTGCAACCACTGAAGCTTTCTTT
many	TRBJ1-2	TRBV28	TRBD1	CASSSGTGEKGYTF	TGTGCCAGCAGCTCCGGGACAGGGGAAAAAGGCTACACCTTC
many	TRBJ1-1	TRBV20-1	NA	CSARDRSGAEAFF	TGCAGTGCTAGAGATAGATCGGGGGCTGAAGCTTTCTTT
many	TRBJ2-3	TRBV7-2	NA	CASTPPRGGPHTDTQYF	TGTGCCAGCACCCCCCCTCGAGGGGGGCCGCACACAGATACGCAGTATTTT
many	TRBJ2-1	TRBV9	TRBD2	CASSPASTASGRDEQFF	TGTGCCAGCAGTCCAGCCAGTACGGCTAGCGGGAGGGATGAGCAGTTCTTC
many	TRBJ1-1	TRBV28	TRBD1	CASSFFIGQGNTEAFF	TGTGCCAGCAGTTTCTTCATAGGACAGGGGAACACTGAAGCTTTCTTT
many	TRBJ2-3	TRBV7-2	NA	CASSTGGTDTQYF	TGTGCCAGCAGCACGGGGGGCACAGATACGCAGTATTTT
NA	TRBJ2-7	TRBV20-1	NA	CSAWGTQGHEQYF	TGCAGTGCTTGGGGGACTCAGGGCCACGAGCAGTACTTC
many	TRBJ2-5	TRBV20-1	NA	CSAHLWETQYF	TGCAGTGCCCACCTCTGGGAGACCCAGTACTTC
many	TRBJ2-2	TRBV6-2/TRBV6-3	NA	CASSFSGDGPTGELFF	TGTGCCAGCAGTTTCTCGGGGGATGGTCCAACCGGGGAGCTGTTTTTT
NA	TRBJ1-1	TRBV7-6	TRBD1	CASSTRQGTWTEAFF	TGTGCCAGCAGCACCCGACAGGGGACCTGGACTGAAGCTTTCTTT
once	TRBJ2-3	TRBV20-1	NA	CSARDPKSTDTQYF	TGCAGTGCTAGAGATCCCAAGAGCACAGATACGCAGTATTTT
many	TRBJ2-1	TRBV20-1	TRBD2	CSAKEPTSGRRQFF	TGCAGTGCCAAGGAACCGACTAGCGGGAGAAGGCAGTTCTTC
many	TRBJ2-5	TRBV20-1	TRBD2	CSATYGLGVPETQYF	TGCAGTGCTACTTACGGACTAGGAGTTCCGGAGACCCAGTACTTC
many	TRBJ1-2	TRBV20-1	NA	CSARRGESYGYTF	TGCAGTGCTAGACGGGGGGAGTCCTATGGCTACACCTTC
many	TRBJ1-2	TRBV7-2	NA	CASSLDGRGGYTF	TGTGCCAGCAGCTTAGATGGGCGGGGCGGCTACACCTTC
many	TRBJ1-1	TRBV27	NA	CASSAPGMGTEAFF	TGTGCCAGCAGCGCACCAGGTATGGGCACTGAAGCTTTCTTT
many	TRBJ2-3	TRBV27	TRBD2	CASSSPGLSSTDTQYF	TGTGCCAGCAGTTCCCCGGGACTATCTAGCACAGATACGCAGTATTTT
many	TRBJ2-7	TRBV7-9	TRBD2	CASTASGLYEQYF	TGTGCCAGCACCGCTAGCGGGCTTTACGAGCAGTACTTC
many	TRBJ1-5	TRBV7-9	NA	CASSLSGDQPQHF	TGTGCCAGCAGCTTGTCAGGGGATCAGCCCCAGCATTTT
many	TRBJ2-1	TRBV20-1	TRBD2	CSARDRSSGIYNEQFF	TGCAGTGCTAGAGATAGGTCGAGCGGGATCTACAATGAGCAGTTCTTC
many	TRBJ1-1	TRBV20-1	NA	CSTRGAWQGNTEAFF	TGCAGTACCCGAGGTGCTTGGCAGGGGAACACTGAAGCTTTCTTT
many	TRBJ1-2	TRBV5-1	NA	CASSLTGYGYTF	TGCGCCAGCAGCTTGACAGGCTATGGCTACACCTTC
many	TRBJ2-3	TRBV5-6	TRBD2	CASSLEGSGPEGDTQYF	TGTGCCAGCAGCTTGGAGGGTAGCGGGCCTGAGGGAGATACGCAGTATTTT
many	TRBJ1-1	TRBV2	NA	CASTRVLGTEAFF	TGTGCCAGCACGCGGGTCTTAGGCACTGAAGCTTTCTTT
many	TRBJ2-5	TRBV29-1	NA	CSVQGRGGQETQYF	TGCAGCGTTCAGGGGAGAGGGGGACAAGAGACCCAGTACTTC
many	TRBJ1-3	TRBV27	TRBD1	CASSSTGGSGNTIYF	TGTGCCAGCAGTTCCACAGGGGGCTCTGGAAACACCATATATTTT
many	TRBJ2-3	TRBV7-2	TRBD2	CASSLVPSGTTDTQYF	TGTGCCAGCAGCTTAGTACCTAGCGGGACCACAGATACGCAGTATTTT
NA	TRBJ2-2	TRBV27	NA	CASSPRGFTGELFF	TGTGCCAGCAGTCCAAGGGGGTTTACCGGGGAGCTGTTTTTT
many	TRBJ2-1	TRBV7-9	NA	CASSSRSSSSYNEQFF	TGTGCCAGCAGCTCCCGAAGTAGTAGCTCCTACAATGAGCAGTTCTTC
many	TRBJ1-5	TRBV27	NA	CASSLGGGQPQHF	TGTGCCAGCAGTCTGGGGGGCGGTCAGCCCCAGCATTTT
many	TRBJ1-5	TRBV6-5	TRBD1	CASRAVGGTGSNQPQHF	TGTGCCAGCAGGGCGGTCGGCGGGACAGGGAGCAATCAGCCCCAGCATTTT
many	TRBJ2-3	TRBV9	NA	CASSVHQSPQYF	TGTGCCAGCAGCGTCCACCAGTCGCCGCAGTATTTT
many	TRBJ2-2	TRBV9	NA	CASSVGGKPNTGELFF	TGTGCCAGCAGCGTAGGAGGGAAGCCGAACACCGGGGAGCTGTTTTTT
many	TRBJ2-1	TRBV28	TRBD2	CASSPRGSGTVEQFF	TGTGCCAGCAGTCCCCGAGGTAGCGGGACGGTTGAGCAGTTCTTC
many	TRBJ2-1	TRBV5-1	NA	CASSFAPRSSYNEQFF	TGCGCCAGCAGCTTTGCCCCGAGAAGCTCCTACAATGAGCAGTTCTTC
many	TRBJ2-1	TRBV7-9	NA	CASSQPSGTWYNEQFF	TGTGCCAGCAGCCAGCCCTCCGGGACTTGGTACAATGAGCAGTTCTTC
many	TRBJ1-3	TRBV28	TRBD1	CASDGQANSGNTIYF	TGTGCCAGCGACGGACAGGCGAACTCTGGAAACACCATATATTTT
many	TRBJ2-2	TRBV5-1	NA	CASSPDPGTNTGELFF	TGCGCCAGCAGCCCGGACCCGGGAACGAACACCGGGGAGCTGTTTTTT